The next 8 T cell receptor beta chains were all read from a single sample in a study of T-cell memory formation after mild COVID-19. TCRdb re-called the 5' RACE reads with MiXCR, one entry per CDR3 protein. The sample has fewer than 150,000 distinct CDR3 sequences; about 6% are singletons. The sequenced sample consisted of PBMCs or a T cell subset sorted from them (not recorded which). Receptors were obtained from an adult woman who had mild COVID-19 (a few samples of this study predate the infection). Cell type and time point are not known.

This clonotype showed up many times. This chain connects TRBV19 to TRBJ2-7, with D perhaps given as TRBD1 or TRBD2 (6 bases each). CDR1 is LNHDA and CDR2 is SQIVND in the germline V gene (reference sequence). V was clipped by 4 bases and J by 5 bases, with 18 bases between them. The CDR3 spans 15 residues. The CDR3 DNA is TGTGCCAGTAGTAGTGGAGGAGGGGGGCACAACGAGCAGTACTTC. It translates to CASSSGGGGHNEQYF.

This clonotype was detected only a few times. The chain joins TRBV4-1 to TRBJ1-6, with a tentative D call TRBD1 (5 bases). This CDR3 has 15 residues. V was shortened by 3 bases and J by 10 bases, with 16 bases between the two germline ends. Germline V gives CDR1 MGHRA, CDR2 YSYEKL. CDR3 in amino acids: CASSHQGLAESPLHF. The CDR3 bases are TGCGCCAGCAGCCACCAGGGACTTGCGGAATCACCCCTCCACTTT.

This clonotype was detected ten times or more. The chain joins TRBV7-2 to TRBJ1-5; no reliable D call. This CDR3 has 15 amino acids. Germline V lookup: CDR1 SGHTA, CDR2 FQGNSA. Trimming removed 5 bases at V and 0 bases at J, with 11 bases between. CDR3 in amino acids: CASSRSGSSNQPQHF. The CDR3, as DNA: TGTGCCAGCAGCCGTAGCGGCAGTAGCAATCAGCCCCAGCATTTT.

This clonotype was counted a few times. The chain uses TRBV9 and TRBJ2-1, with 10 positions matching TRBD2. This CDR3 has 19 amino acids. The V gene end was trimmed by 0 bases and the J gene end by 6 bases; junction bases not matched to a gene: 15. Germline CDR1 SGDLS, CDR2 YYNGEE. CDR3 in amino acids: CASSVATSGVAYSSNEQFF. Here the CDR3 DNA reads TGTGCCAGCAGCGTAGCTACTAGCGGGGTGGCCTATAGTAGCAATGAGCAGTTCTTC.

The table lists this clonotype with many counts. The chain recombines TRBV19 with TRBJ2-1; 7 bases are shared with TRBD2. This CDR3 spans 13 amino acids. Germline V gene sequence: CDR1 LNHDA, CDR2 SQIVND (reference sequence). The J segment lost 4 bases and the V segment lost 6 bases, leaving 3 bases of the junction unmatched. The CDR3 sequence is CASRGGSYNEQFF. The CDR3 DNA follows: TGTGCCAGTAGGGGCGGGAGTTACAATGAGCAGTTCTTC.

This clonotype has a count of ten or more. This chain joins TRBV4-1 and TRBJ1-2; TRBD1 is a possible D gene (6 bases). Germline V gene lookup returns CDR1 MGHRA and CDR2 YSYEKL. The CDR3 has 18 residues. The V end lost 2 bases, the J end lost 6 bases, and 25 bases lay between the germline ends. The CDR3 nucleotides read TGCGCCAGCAGCCAAATACCAGCTCTGACAGGCCGCCGTGATGGCTACACCTTC. It codes for CASSQIPALTGRRDGYTF.

Only a few counts were recorded for this clonotype. The rearrangement joins TRBV6-5 to TRBJ1-4; the D gene is possibly TRBD1 (5 bases). In germline, CDR1 is MNHEY, CDR2 SVGAGI. The CDR3 loop spans 14 amino acids. V dropped 7 bases and J dropped 7 bases, with 16 bases sitting between them. The CDR3 region is CASTSRQGSEKLFF. CDR3 coding DNA: TGTGCCAGCACCTCCCGGCAGGGCAGTGAAAAACTGTTTTTT.

This clonotype was detected a few times. The chain joins TRBV9 to TRBJ2-6, with D perhaps TRBD1 or TRBD2 (5 bases each). Trimming took off 0 bases at V and 2 bases at J, with 9 bases between the two ends. The germline V gene has CDR1 SGDLS and CDR2 YYNGEE. The CDR3 has 16 amino acids. The CDR3 bases are TGTGCCAGCAGCGTAGCTCGAGGGGCTGGGGCCAACGTCCTGACTTTC. As protein: CASSVARGAGANVLTF.